This TCR beta chain came from a study of blood T cell repertoires in COVID-19. Study at large: Italy, Spain and the United States were the sources of the convalescent and acute COVID-19 samples. PBMCs, B-cell-depleted T cells, or T cells provided the cDNA or gDNA that made up the material.

The germline V gene encodes CDR1 SGHTA and CDR2 FQGNSA. V shed 1 base, J shed 4 bases, and the junction held 9 bases outside the gene matches. This CDR3 is 17 amino acids long. In the authors' methods: By means of reference gene primer amplification, nucleated cell counts were estimated. Sequencing used immunoSEQ multiplex PCR; TCRdb keeps in-frame clones, though not all of them. V and J calls and clone size are those listed in that table; D and trimming were worked out from the DNA. This table holds roughly 120,000 clones, roughly 80% found once. The clonotype comes from a man in his forties or fifties with acute or convalescent COVID-19. The rearrangement links TRBV7-2 to TRBJ2-1; 8 bases are a match to TRBD2. The sequenced material came from peripheral blood. CDR3 in DNA: TGTGCCAGCAGCTTAGTCGGGGGGGCTATCGTTTACAATGAGCAGTTCTTC. Translating gives CASSLVGGAIVYNEQFF.